This T cell receptor beta chain is from a study of shared clonotypes between healthy human individuals. Germline V lookup: CDR1 LNHDA, CDR2 SQIVND (reference sequence). The CDR3 is 11 amino acids. V was cut by 3 bases and J by 9 bases, with 6 bases left in between. Investigators divided CD4+ cells into CD45RA+ naive and CD45RA-negative memory subsets. Sequenced by immunoSEQ multiplex PCR; TCRdb stores in-frame clones only, minus some. The table includes 300,000 to 400,000 clones, under 80% detected once. The sample taken for sequencing was memory CD4+ T cells sorted from blood. Subset described: CD45RA-negative fraction. The sequence was collected from a man younger than 40 in good health. The chain couples TRBV19 to TRBJ2-1, with D unresolved. The CDR3 region is CASSMFGEQFF. The CDR3 DNA is TGTGCCAGTAGTATGTTTGGTGAGCAGTTCTTC.